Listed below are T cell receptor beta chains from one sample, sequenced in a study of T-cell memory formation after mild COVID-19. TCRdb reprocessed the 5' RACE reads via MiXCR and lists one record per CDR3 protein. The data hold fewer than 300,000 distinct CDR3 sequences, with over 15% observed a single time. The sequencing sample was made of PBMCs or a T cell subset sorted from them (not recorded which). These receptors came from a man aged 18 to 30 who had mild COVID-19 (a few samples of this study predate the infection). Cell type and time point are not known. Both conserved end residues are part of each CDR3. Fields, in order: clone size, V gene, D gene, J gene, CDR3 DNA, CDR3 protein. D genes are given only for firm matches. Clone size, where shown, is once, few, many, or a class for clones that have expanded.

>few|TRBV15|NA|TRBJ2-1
TGTGCCACCAGCCAAGATGTAGGCTCGCACAATGAGCAGTTCTTC
CATSQDVGSHNEQFF
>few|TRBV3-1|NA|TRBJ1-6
TGTGCCAGCAGCCTTGGACAGTCCGGGGGATCACCCCTCCACTTT
CASSLGQSGGSPLHF
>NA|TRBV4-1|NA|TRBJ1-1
TGCGCCAGCAGCCAAGTTAGTGGGGTCCCCTATAAGAAGAACACTGAAGCTTTCTTT
CASSQVSGVPYKKNTEAFF
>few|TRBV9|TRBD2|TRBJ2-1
TGTGCCAGCAGCGTGACTAGCGGGGGATACAATGAGCAGTTCTTC
CASSVTSGGYNEQFF
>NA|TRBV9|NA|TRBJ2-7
TGTGCCAGCAGCTTGGGGCGGGACAGCCTCTACGAGCAGTACTTC
CASSLGRDSLYEQYF
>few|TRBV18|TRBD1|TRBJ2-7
TGTGCCAGCTCACGACAAGAAGGGGACAGACATGCCTACGAGCAGTACTTC
CASSRQEGDRHAYEQYF
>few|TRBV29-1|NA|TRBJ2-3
TGCAGCGTTGAAGACGCGGTAGTGCAGTATTTT
CSVEDAVVQYF
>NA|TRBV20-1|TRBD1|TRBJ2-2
TGCAGTGCCCATACGCTGACAGGGGTCGGGGAGCTGTTTTTT
CSAHTLTGVGELFF
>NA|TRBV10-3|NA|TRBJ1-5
TGTGCCGTCAGTGAGACCTCTGGGGGTAACAATCAGCCCCAGCATTTT
CAVSETSGGNNQPQHF
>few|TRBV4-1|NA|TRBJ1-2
TGCGCCAGCAGCCAAGATCGGGCAGGCGGCTACACCTTC
CASSQDRAGGYTF
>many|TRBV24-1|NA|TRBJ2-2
TGTGCCACCAGTGAGGGGGACGTCACCGGGGAGCTGTTTTTT
CATSEGDVTGELFF